This T cell receptor beta chain was identified in a study of cytomegalovirus exposure and HLA in healthy donors. Study findings and constraints: The authors listed some 150 TCR beta chains as cytomegalovirus-associated. Rarity marked most TCR sequences, yet some public TCRs occurred in many donors.

The CDR3 has 14 amino acids. The V segment lost 4 bases and the J segment 5 bases; nucleotides outside the gene matches: 7. The germline CDR1 and CDR2 sequences are SNHLY and FYNNEI. PCR used 60 Vbeta primers and 13 Jbeta primers. Assay: immunoSEQ multiplex PCR; the TCRdb copy retains only in-frame clones and omits some. The sample totals roughly 53,000 clones. A note on this clone: Its antigen is currently unknown.

This sequence was found in a man aged 18 to 30 in good health and CMV-seropositive. Sequenced material: PBMCs. The chain recombines TRBV2 with TRBJ1-1, with TRBD1 matching over 7 bases. The CDR3, as DNA: TGTGCCAGCAGTGGCGCGACAGGGAGGACTGAAGCTTTCTTT. Translated: CASSGATGRTEAFF.